The T cell receptor beta chain described here comes from a study of shared T cell receptors in the human thymus. The repertoire was sequenced with immunoSEQ multiplex PCR; TCRdb's copy has only in-frame clones and lacks some. The repertoire includes roughly 660,000 clones, approximately 90% of them detected once, and approximately 0.011% sits in the top ten. V dropped 1 base and J dropped 1 base, with 12 bases sitting between them. Germline V CDR1 and CDR2: SGHDT, YYEEEE. CDR3 length: 15 residues. These data were also reused for a study on human thymus T cells.

The origin of this receptor is a boy under two years old with a congenital heart defect. V and J are TRBV5-6 and TRBJ2-7, with D possibly matching TRBD2 (5 bases). Sequenced material: thymocytes. CDR3 region: CASSLRVWESYEQYF. DNA of the CDR3: TGTGCCAGCAGCTTGAGGGTGTGGGAGTCCTACGAGCAGTACTTC.